This T cell receptor beta chain was retrieved from a study of blood T cell repertoires in COVID-19. Study summary: Samples came from the United States, Italy and Spain, spanning acute and convalescent COVID-19. Sources were T cells, B-cell-depleted T cells, or PBMCs; the material itself was cDNA or gDNA.

Germline V gene data show CDR1 as SGDLS and CDR2 as YYNGEE. Trimming left V 3 bases short and J 3 bases short, with 23 bases between. The CDR3 length is 18 residues. As processed by the authors: Estimation of nucleated cell counts relied on the amplification of reference gene primers. Generated by immunoSEQ multiplex PCR, the TCRdb table keeps only in-frame clones and is missing some. V, J and clone size reflect that table, while D and trimming were determined from the DNA. The data contain 85,000 to 90,000 clones, around 87% of them singletons. The sequenced sample was peripheral blood. This TCR derives from a human donor in a cohort sampled during active COVID-19. V usage is TRBV9 and J usage is TRBJ2-3; D possibly corresponds to TRBD1 (5 bases). The CDR3 region has the DNA TGTGCCAGCAGCGCCCAACTTGGGCAGGGAAGAAGTACAGATACGCAGTATTTT. Translated, it gives CASSAQLGQGRSTDTQYF. Drawing the rest from reference TRBV9 and TRBJ2-3, the complete variable domain is DSGVTQTPKHLITATGQRVTLRCSPRSGDLSVYWYQQSLDQGLQFLIQYYNGEERAKGNILERFSAQQFPDLHSELNLSSLELGDSALYFCASSAQLGQGRSTDTQYFGPGTRLTVL.